This T cell receptor beta chain was documented in a study of shared clonotypes between healthy human individuals. V was clipped by 5 bases and J by 0 bases, with 10 bases between them. CDR1 is SGHAT, CDR2 FQNNGV, per germline. This CDR3 has 14 residues. Generated by immunoSEQ multiplex PCR, the TCRdb table keeps only in-frame clones and is missing some. The sample contains over a million clones, around 78% of which appear only once. The authors divided CD4+ cells into CD45RA+ naive and CD45RA-negative memory subsets. Sequencing was carried out using memory CD4+ T cells from PBMCs. Subset described: CD45RA-negative fraction. This receptor was identified in a man aged 18 to 35 in good health. Some clones in this sample may be carry-over from other donors' samples. The chain employs TRBV11-2 and TRBJ2-5; the D gene is possibly TRBD2 (5 bases). CDR3 nucleotide sequence: TGTGCCAGCAGCCAACTAGGGAACCAAGAGACCCAGTACTTC. Its protein is CASSQLGNQETQYF.